This T cell receptor (beta chain) originates from a study of neurological immune-mediated disorders. With 10-nucleotide random UMIs, 5'RACE was used to make the cDNA. One entry per CDR3 protein results from TCRdb running MiXCR on the 5' RACE reads. The table includes tens of thousands of distinct CDR3 sequences, around 4.2% detected once. Of note for this clonotype: Its antigen remains unidentified.

With 4 bases clipped from V and 5 bases from J, the junction kept 10 bases outside the gene matches. The CDR3 is 15 amino acids. Germline CDR1 reads SGHRS; CDR2 reads YFSETQ. Study-wide results and caveats: Association with the multiple sclerosis repertoire cluster was not found for any clinical or MRI feature.

The clonotype originates from a man in his fifties or sixties with multiple sclerosis. J is TRBJ1-1 and V is TRBV5-1; the match to TRBD1 covers 8 bases. Sample: PBMCs. CDR3 nucleotide sequence: TGCGCCAGCAGCCCAATACAGGGGGGCGGGACTGAAGCTTTCTTT. Its protein is CASSPIQGGGTEAFF.